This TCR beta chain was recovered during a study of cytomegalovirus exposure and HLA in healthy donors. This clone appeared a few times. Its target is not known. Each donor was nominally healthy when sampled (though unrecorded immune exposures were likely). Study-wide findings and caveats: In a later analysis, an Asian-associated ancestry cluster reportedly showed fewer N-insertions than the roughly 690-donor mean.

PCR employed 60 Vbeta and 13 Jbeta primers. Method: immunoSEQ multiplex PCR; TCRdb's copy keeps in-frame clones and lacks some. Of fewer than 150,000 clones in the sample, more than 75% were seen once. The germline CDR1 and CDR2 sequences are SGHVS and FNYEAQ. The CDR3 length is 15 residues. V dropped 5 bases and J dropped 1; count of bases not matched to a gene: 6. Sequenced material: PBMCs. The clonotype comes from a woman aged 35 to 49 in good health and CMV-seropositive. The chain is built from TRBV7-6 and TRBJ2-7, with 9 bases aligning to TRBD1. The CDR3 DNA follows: TGTGCCAGCAGCCGAGGACAGGGGTCATCCTACGAGCAGTACTTC. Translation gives CASSRGQGSSYEQYF. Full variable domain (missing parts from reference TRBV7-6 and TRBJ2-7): GAGVSQSPRYKVTKRGQDVALRCDPISGHVSLYWYRQALGQGPEFLTYFNYEAQQDKSGLPNDRFSAERPEGSISTLTIQRTEQRDSAMYRCASSRGQGSSYEQYFGPGTRLTVT.